This paragraph reports one T cell receptor (beta chain). The entry originates in a study of blood T cell repertoires in COVID-19. Clones were read by immunoSEQ multiplex PCR, and TCRdb kept only the in-frame ones, dropping some. The sample has 100,000 to 150,000 clones, 85% to 90% seen once. Trimming left V 2 bases short and J 2 bases short, with 16 bases between. Germline lookup yields CDR1 MNHEY and CDR2 SVGEGT. The CDR3 loop spans 17 amino acids. The sequencing sample was made of peripheral blood. V usage is TRBV6-2 or TRBV6-3 and J usage is TRBJ2-1, with D perhaps TRBD2 (7 bases). This clonotype originated in a human donor in a cohort sampled during active COVID-19. The CDR3 here is CASSYPRGGVAYNEQFF. The CDR3 nucleotides are TGTGCCAGCAGTTACCCGAGGGGGGGGGTGGCCTACAATGAGCAGTTCTTC.